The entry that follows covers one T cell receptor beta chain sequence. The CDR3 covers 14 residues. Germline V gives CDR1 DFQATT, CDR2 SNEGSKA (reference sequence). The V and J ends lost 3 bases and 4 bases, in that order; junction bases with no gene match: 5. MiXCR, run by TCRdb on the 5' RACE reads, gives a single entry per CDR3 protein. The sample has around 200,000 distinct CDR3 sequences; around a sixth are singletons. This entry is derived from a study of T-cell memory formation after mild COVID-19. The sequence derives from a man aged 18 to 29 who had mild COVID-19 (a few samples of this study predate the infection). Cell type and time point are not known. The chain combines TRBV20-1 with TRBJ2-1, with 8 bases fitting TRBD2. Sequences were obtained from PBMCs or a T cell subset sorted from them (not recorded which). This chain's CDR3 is CSASRAGEYNEQFF. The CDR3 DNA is TGCAGTGCTAGCAGAGCGGGGGAATACAATGAGCAGTTCTTC.